The 29 T cell receptor beta chains reported below all come from one sample, sequenced in a study of tissue T cells after allogeneic stem cell transplantation. Time point of the sample: mouse harvest day 7 after allogeneic transplant. The graft held 10^6 splenic CD5+ T cells and 10^7 T-cell-depleted bone marrow cells. Method: immunoSEQ multiplex PCR; TCRdb's copy keeps in-frame clones and lacks some. Here the sample spans approximately 5,400 clones, over 50% being singletons. Source material: gut tissue. The receptors shown here come from a female BALB/c mouse given C57BL/6 T cells with graft-versus-host disease after an allogeneic hematopoietic cell transplant.

Worth noting for this clone: Gene names and germline refer to mouse. The read halts 1 residue ahead of the CDR3 end, with the missing end drawn from the germline J gene. The genes are TRBV23 and TRBJ1-4; the table's D gene call, TRBD1, was not cross checked with the DNA. Germline assignment: CDR1 KGHTA and CDR2 FQNQQP. The CDR3 sequence is 14 residues long. The covered CDR3 bases are TGCTCCAGCAGTGCAGGGAGGTCCAACGAAAGATTATTT. Its protein product is CSSSAGRSNERLF. The full-length CDR3 reads as CSSSAGRSNERLFF.

Details on this clone: The genes and germline here are from mouse. The read stops 1 residue short of the end of the CDR3; the missing end is completed from the germline J gene. The rearrangement links TRBV23 to TRBJ2-4; the DNA was not compared with TRBD1, the D call given in the table. The CDR3 contains 16 residues. Per germline, CDR1 KGHTA and CDR2 FQNQQP. Partial CDR3 DNA: TGCTCCAGCAGTCAATCGAGAGAGGGGGCGCGAGGCACCTTGTAC. It is translated as CSSSQSREGARGTLY. The whole CDR3 reads CSSSQSREGARGTLYF.

This clone showed up just once. Any gene name here is a mouse gene name. The CDR3 end falls 1 residue outside the read, so it is completed with the germline J gene. The chain recombines TRBV12-1 with TRBJ2-2; 8 bases agree with TRBD2. CDR3 length equals 15 residues. The V and J ends lost 4 bases and 1 base, in that order; junction bases with no gene match: 4. Germline V gene lookup returns CDR1 SGHSN and CDR2 HYEKVE. CDR3 DNA, as far as it was read: TGTGCCAGCTCACCGGGACTGGAAAACACCGGGCAGCTCTAC. This codes for CASSPGLENTGQLY. The full-length CDR3 reads as CASSPGLENTGQLYF.

By frequency in the sample, this clone is medium-sized. Any gene name here is a mouse gene name. The CDR3 end lies 1 residue beyond the end of the read and is filled in from the germline J gene. The chain employs TRBV12-1 and TRBJ2-7; 10 bases are shared with TRBD2. The V gene's germline CDR1 is SGHSN and CDR2 HYEKVE. V lost 0 bases, J lost 2 bases, and 3 bases stayed unmatched. CDR3 size: 15 residues. CDR3 amino acids: CASSLPGLGTYEQYF. CDR3 DNA, as far as it was read: TGTGCCAGCTCTCTCCCGGGACTGGGGACCTATGAACAGTAC. Looking up the rest from reference TRBV12-1 and TRBJ2-7 gives the full variable domain: DSGVVQSPRHIIKEKGGRSVLTCIPISGHSNVVWYQQTLGKELKFLIQHYEKVERDKGFLPSRFSVQQFDDYHSEMNMSALELEDSAMYFCASSLPGLGTYEQYFGPGTRLTVL.

This clone has just a few counts. The gene names here belong to mouse. The read stops 1 residue short of the end of the CDR3; the missing end is completed from the germline J gene. V gene TRBV3 combines with J gene TRBJ2-7; 13 bases agree with TRBD2. The CDR3 runs to 14 residues. With V trimmed by 5 bases and J by 4 bases, 2 bases remained unmatched. Germline loops: CDR1 SNHLY, CDR2 FYNGKV (reference sequence). The chain's CDR3 is CASSPGLGGYEQYF. The DNA read from the CDR3 is TGTGCCAGCAGCCCGGGACTGGGGGGGTATGAACAGTAC.

In the case of this clone: Gene and germline names: mouse. The CDR3 is cut off 1 residue early in the read; its end comes from the germline J gene. The chain uses TRBV16 and TRBJ2-5, with D unresolved. V was shortened by 2 bases and J by 2 bases, with 5 bases between the two germline ends. Germline V CDR1 and CDR2: SGHSA, FRNQAP. This CDR3 has 13 residues. The sequenced part of the CDR3 DNA is TGTGCAAGCAGCTTACCCAGCCAAGACACCCAGTAC. This encodes CASSLPSQDTQY. The full-length CDR3 reads as CASSLPSQDTQYF.

Concerning this clone: Each gene name is a mouse one. The read falls 1 residue short of the CDR3 end, and the missing part is taken from the germline J gene. The V and J genes are TRBV26 and TRBJ1-3, with 10 bases fitting TRBD1. CDR1 KGHPV and CDR2 FQNQEV come from the germline V gene (reference sequence). After removal of 4 bases from V and 0 bases from J, the junction contained 3 bases not matched to a gene. The CDR3 runs to 16 residues. The CDR3 loop is CASSPRDRGSGNTLYF. The CDR3 DNA, read in part, is TGTGCCAGCAGTCCCCGGGACAGGGGTTCTGGAAATACGCTCTAT.

Concerning this clone: Gene names denote mouse genes. The read comes to an end 1 residue before the CDR3 does, leaving the germline J gene to fill in the end. The V call is TRBV26, the J call TRBJ2-7; D uncertain. The CDR3 runs to 15 residues. Germline-derived CDR1 and CDR2 are KGHPV and FQNQEV (reference sequence). V lost 6 bases to trimming and J lost 0 bases, with 15 bases between them. CDR3 DNA, as far as it was read: TGTGCCAGCAGACGAAGACACCTTAGCTCCTATGAACAGTAC. Protein product: CASRRRHLSSYEQY. The full-length CDR3 reads as CASRRRHLSSYEQYF.

With respect to this clone: Mouse gene names apply. The CDR3 here is CASSLGGAETLYF. The DNA read from the CDR3 is TGTGCCAGCAGCCTGGGGGGTGCAGAAACGCTGTAT. The chain recombines TRBV15 with TRBJ2-3; 7 nucleotides align to TRBD2. The read ends 1 residue shy of where the CDR3 ends; the end is completed using the germline J gene. CDR1 and CDR2 (germline): SGHND, FRSKSL. CDR3 length: 13 amino acids. The J segment lost 1 base and the V segment lost 6 bases, leaving 1 base of the junction unmatched. The full variable domain, rest sourced from reference TRBV15 and TRBJ2-3, is DAGVTQTPRHEVAEKGQTIILKCEPVSGHNDLFWYRQTKIQGLELLSYFRSKSLMEDGGAFKDRFKAEMLNSSFSTLKIQPTEPKDSAVYLCASSLGGAETLYFGSGTRLTVL.

About this clone itself: The gene symbols are mouse symbols. The read is 1 residue too short to cover the CDR3 end, so that end is filled in from the germline J gene. The chain carries TRBV26 and TRBJ1-1, with D unresolved. This CDR3 has 12 amino acids. Germline loops: CDR1 KGHPV, CDR2 FQNQEV (reference sequence). Deletions cut 2 bases from V and 1 base from J, with 2 bases between. Partial CDR3 DNA: TGTGCCAGCAGTCTGGGAAACACAGAAGTCTTC. It translates to CASSLGNTEVF. The whole CDR3 protein reads CASSLGNTEVFF.

Note on this clone: Gene names are mouse gene names. The read terminates 1 residue ahead of where the CDR3 ends, so the germline J gene completes it. The V gene is TRBV2, the J gene TRBJ1-3; perhaps TRBD1 as D (5 bases). The germline CDR1 and CDR2 sequences are LGHNA and YSYQKL. Trimming took off 0 bases at V and 0 bases at J, with 6 bases between the two ends. The CDR3 runs 15 residues. The DNA read from the CDR3 is TGTGCCAGCAGCCAAGAGGGGCATTCTGGAAATACGCTCTAT. Its translation: CASSQEGHSGNTLY. Given in full, the CDR3 is CASSQEGHSGNTLYF.

As to this clone: Gene labels here are mouse ones. Read data end 1 residue before the CDR3 end; the end is taken from the germline J gene. The rearrangement links TRBV26 to TRBJ2-5; TRBD1 or TRBD2 may be the D gene (5 bases each). The CDR3 sequence is 12 residues long. V dropped 4 bases and J dropped 6 bases, with 8 bases sitting between them. Germline V CDR1 and CDR2: KGHPV, FQNQEV (reference sequence). The CDR3 loop is CASSRGADTQYF. CDR3 DNA, as far as it was read: TGTGCCAGCAGTCGAGGGGCCGACACCCAGTAC.

By share, this clone ranks as medium-sized. The gene names here belong to mouse. Read coverage stops 1 residue before the CDR3 terminus; the germline J gene supplies the remainder. V is TRBV26 and J is TRBJ2-2; no clear D gene. The V gene lost 3 bases and the J gene lost 2 bases, with 13 bases spanning the gap. The CDR3 runs to 16 residues. Germline CDR1 is KGHPV and CDR2 is FQNQEV (reference sequence). CDR3 DNA, as far as it was read: TGTGCCAGCAGTCTACGTGGGCGCGGGAACACCGGGCAGCTCTAC. Amino acids: CASSLRGRGNTGQLY. The complete CDR3 sequence is CASSLRGRGNTGQLYF. Combining the CDR3 with reference TRBV26 and TRBJ2-2 gives the whole variable domain NSKVIQTPRYLVKGQGQKAKMRCIPEKGHPVVFWYQQNKNNEFKFLINFQNQEVLQQIDMTEKRFSAECPSNSPCSLEIQSSEAGDSALYLCASSLRGRGNTGQLYFGEGSKLTVL.

By frequency in the sample, this clone is large. Each gene name is a mouse one. The read ends 1 residue shy of where the CDR3 ends; the end is completed using the germline J gene. The chain couples TRBV5 to TRBJ2-3, with TRBD2 identical over 12 bases. The junction had 4 bases not matched to a gene; V was cut back by 5 bases and J by 1 base. The CDR3 is made up of 16 amino acids. The germline gives CDR1 LGHNA, CDR2 YNLKQL (reference sequence). The sequenced part of the CDR3 DNA is TGTGCCAGCAGCGACTGGGGGGGCGCAGGTGCAGAAACGCTGTAT. Translated, it gives CASSDWGGAGAETLY. The full CDR3 protein reads CASSDWGGAGAETLYF.

This clone is medium-sized in the sample. Here the gene names and germline are mouse. Read data end 1 residue before the CDR3 end; the end is taken from the germline J gene. This chain joins TRBV19 and TRBJ2-7; TRBD2 matches 11 bases. CDR3 length: 14 residues. Germline V gene data show CDR1 as FNHDT and CDR2 as SITEND (reference sequence). Trimming took 5 bases from V and 7 from J; bases not matched to a gene: 8. CDR3 protein: CASSPGLGGREQYF. The CDR3 DNA, read in part, is TGTGCCAGCAGCCCCGGACTGGGGGGAAGGGAACAGTAC. Combining the CDR3 with reference TRBV19 and TRBJ2-7 gives the whole variable domain GGIITQTPKFLIGQEGQKLTLKCQQNFNHDTMYWYRQDSGKGLRLIYYSITENDLQKGDLSEGYDASREKKSSFSLTVTSAQKNEMAVFLCASSPGLGGREQYFGPGTRLTVL.

A note on this clone: Each gene name is a mouse one. The CDR3 extends 1 residue past the end of the read, so its final part is completed from the germline J gene. The V gene is TRBV24, the J gene TRBJ2-7; 9 bases match TRBD2. Trimming took 3 bases from V and 3 from J; bases not matched to a gene: 0. CDR3 length: 13 amino acids. The germline CDR1 and CDR2 sequences are KGHTA and FRNEEI. The CDR3 spells CASSLLGGYEQYF. CDR3 bases read: TGTGCCAGCAGTCTACTGGGGGGCTATGAACAGTAC.

Comment on this clone: The listed genes are named as in mouse. The CDR3 extends 1 residue past the end of the read, so its final part is completed from the germline J gene. The chain recombines TRBV5 with TRBJ2-1, with TRBD1 identical over 9 bases. Looked up from germline, CDR1 is LGHNA and CDR2 is YNLKQL (reference sequence). This CDR3 comprises 15 residues. The ends lost 1 base at V and 4 bases at J; junction bases unmatched: 2. Partial CDR3 DNA: TGTGCCAGCAGCCAAGTAGGACAGGGGTATGCTGAGCAGTTC. It is translated as CASSQVGQGYAEQF. The full CDR3 is CASSQVGQGYAEQFF.

Turning to this clone: Gene and germline names: mouse. With the read ending 1 residue before the CDR3 end, the germline J gene is used to fill in that end. This chain links TRBV26 with TRBJ2-2; 9 bases fit TRBD1. The CDR3 spans 16 residues. CDR1 and CDR2 (germline): KGHPV, FQNQEV (reference sequence). J gave up 0 bases and V 4 bases, and 3 bases lay outside the gene matches. Partial CDR3 DNA: TGTGCCAGCAGTCCGTGGGACAGGGCAAACACCGGGCAGCTCTAC. It translates to CASSPWDRANTGQLY. The entire CDR3 protein reads CASSPWDRANTGQLYF.

On this clone itself: Genes here carry mouse names. The sequenced fragment ends 1 residue before the CDR3 boundary, so the rest is inferred from the germline J gene. The chain is built from TRBV16 and TRBJ2-1; TRBD2 aligns across 10 bases. The V gene's germline CDR1 is SGHSA and CDR2 FRNQAP. The CDR3 contains 15 residues. Unmatched junction bases numbered 3, after V lost 3 bases and J lost 4 bases. The covered CDR3 bases are TGTGCAAGCAGCTTCCTGGGGGGGCGTTATGCTGAGCAGTTC. It specifies CASSFLGGRYAEQF. The CDR3 reads in full as CASSFLGGRYAEQFF.

Of note for this clone: Mouse gene names and germline throughout. The read terminates 1 residue before the CDR3 end, so the remaining end is supplied by the germline J gene. This rearrangement joins TRBV26 to TRBJ2-7; 12 nucleotides line up with TRBD1. Germline V lookup: CDR1 KGHPV, CDR2 FQNQEV (reference sequence). V shed 6 bases and J 6 bases; nucleotides not matched to a gene: 3. The CDR3 spans 13 residues. The sequenced part of the CDR3 DNA is TGTGCCAGCAGCCGGGACAGGGGGCTTGAACAGTAC. This translates into CASSRDRGLEQY. In full, the CDR3 is CASSRDRGLEQYF.

To note about this clone: Each gene name is a mouse one. The CDR3 end is not reached by the read, which stops 1 residue before it; the germline J gene fills it in. The V and J genes are TRBV2 and TRBJ2-3, with 10 bases that match TRBD1. The germline CDR1 and CDR2 sequences are LGHNA and YSYQKL. V shed 4 bases and J 3 bases; nucleotides not matched to a gene: 1. The CDR3 has 14 residues. CDR3 bases read: TGTGCCAGCAGCCCGACAGGGGGCGCAGAAACGCTGTAT. It translates to CASSPTGGAETLY. The entire CDR3 sequence reads CASSPTGGAETLYF.

Regarding this clone: Genes and germline come from the mouse. The observed sequence ends 1 residue before the CDR3 terminus, with the missing tail filled in from the germline J gene. The J gene is TRBJ2-3, the V gene TRBV20; D perhaps matches TRBD2 (6 bases). The V and J ends lost 1 base and 0 bases respectively, with 8 bases between them. The CDR3 has 14 residues. CDR1 is GFQATS, CDR2 STVNSAI, per germline. This CDR3 reads CGARVGGSAETLYF. The CDR3 DNA, read in part, is TGTGGTGCTAGGGTTGGGGGTAGTGCAGAAACGCTGTAT.

This clone was observed a single time. Gene names and germline refer to mouse. The read is 1 residue too short to cover the CDR3 end, so that end is filled in from the germline J gene. The chain uses TRBV26 and TRBJ1-1, with D possibly being TRBD1 (5 bases). This CDR3 contains 13 residues. V lost 6 bases to trimming and J lost 3 bases, with 11 bases between them. Germline V CDR1 and CDR2: KGHPV, FQNQEV (reference sequence). The CDR3 is CASSPRDDTEVFF. The CDR3 bases that were read are TGTGCCAGCAGCCCCAGGGACGACACAGAAGTCTTC.

A word on this clone: Mouse names are used for the genes. The CDR3 sequence: CASSLGRGGDTQYF. The part of the CDR3 DNA that was read is TGTGCCAGCAGTCTGGGCAGGGGTGGGGACACCCAGTAC. This rearrangement joins TRBV26 to TRBJ2-5, with D perhaps TRBD1 (6 bases). Coverage ceases 1 residue before the CDR3 finishes, and the germline J gene fills in the end. V was cut by 2 bases and J by 6 bases, with 12 bases left in between. Germline assignment: CDR1 KGHPV and CDR2 FQNQEV (reference sequence). This CDR3 is built from 14 residues.

About this clone itself: Mouse germline and gene names are used. The read ends 1 residue shy of where the CDR3 ends; the end is completed using the germline J gene. This chain joins TRBV3 and TRBJ2-7; 11 bases line up with TRBD1. The germline gives CDR1 SNHLY, CDR2 FYNGKV (reference sequence). J was trimmed by 3 bases and V by 3 bases; bases with no gene match: 1. There are 14 residues in the CDR3. CDR3 sequence reads: CASSFGTGGYEQYF. CDR3 DNA, as far as it was read: TGTGCCAGCAGCTTCGGGACAGGGGGCTATGAACAGTAC.

This clone was found once. One end of the junction does not line up with germline, which may come from a read error. The gene symbols are mouse symbols. The read is 1 residue too short to cover the CDR3 end, so that end is filled in from the germline J gene. Different DNA sequences within this sample yield the same CDR3. V usage is TRBV17 and J usage is TRBJ1-4; possibly TRBD1 for D (6 bases). The V gene's germline CDR1 is MNHDT and CDR2 YYDKIL. There are 15 residues in the CDR3. The sequenced part of the CDR3 DNA is TGTGCTAGTAGTAGAGCGCAGGGGACCAACGAAAGATTATTT. The encoded protein is CASSRAQGTNERLF. The entire CDR3 is CASSRAQGTNERLFF.

As for this clone: Gene names and germline match the mouse. Coverage ceases 1 residue before the CDR3 finishes, and the germline J gene fills in the end. V usage is TRBV26 and J usage is TRBJ1-1; perhaps TRBD1 as D (5 bases). V lost 0 bases, J lost 6 bases, and 8 bases lay in between. Germline V lookup: CDR1 KGHPV, CDR2 FQNQEV (reference sequence). The CDR3 length is 13 residues. Here the CDR3 reads CASSLSKGAEVFF. The sequenced CDR3 bases are TGTGCCAGCAGTCTGTCGAAAGGGGCAGAAGTCTTC.

The table lists this clone with a count of one. The gene symbols are mouse symbols. The read terminates 1 residue ahead of where the CDR3 ends, so the germline J gene completes it. The gene calls are TRBV23 and TRBJ1-6; the tabulated D call, TRBD1, remains unverified against the DNA. TRBJ1-6 is labeled an ORF, and its function is uncertain. Germline V CDR1 and CDR2: KGHTA, FQNQQP. There are 16 residues in the CDR3. The CDR3: CSSSPGQGAYNSPLYF. CDR3 bases read: TGCTCCAGCAGTCCGGGACAGGGGGCATATAATTCGCCCCTCTAC.

The sample holds a few counts of this clone. The genes and germline here are from mouse. The read terminates 1 residue before the CDR3 end, so the remaining end is supplied by the germline J gene. The chain employs TRBV23 and TRBJ2-1; TRBD2 was called by the table and not checked on the DNA. CDR1 is KGHTA, CDR2 FQNQQP, per germline. This CDR3 is 14 amino acids long. The sequenced CDR3 bases are TGCTCCAGCAGTCCTGGGGGGAACTATGCTGAGCAGTTC. Translating it yields CSSSPGGNYAEQF. The whole CDR3 protein reads CSSSPGGNYAEQFF.